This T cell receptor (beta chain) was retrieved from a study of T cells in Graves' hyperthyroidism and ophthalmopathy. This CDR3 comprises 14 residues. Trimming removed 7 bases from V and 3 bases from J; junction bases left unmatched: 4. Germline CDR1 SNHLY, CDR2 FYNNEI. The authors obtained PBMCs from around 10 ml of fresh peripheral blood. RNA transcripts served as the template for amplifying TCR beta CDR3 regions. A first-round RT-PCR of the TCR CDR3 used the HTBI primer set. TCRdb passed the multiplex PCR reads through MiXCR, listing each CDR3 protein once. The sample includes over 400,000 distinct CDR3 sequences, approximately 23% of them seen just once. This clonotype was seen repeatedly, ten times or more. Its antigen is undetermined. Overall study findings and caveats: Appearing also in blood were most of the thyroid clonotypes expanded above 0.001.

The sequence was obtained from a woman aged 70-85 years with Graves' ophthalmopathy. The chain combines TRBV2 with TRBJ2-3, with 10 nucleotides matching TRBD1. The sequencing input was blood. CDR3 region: CASTGTGVTDTQYF. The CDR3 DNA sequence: TGTGCCAGCACTGGGACAGGGGTAACAGATACGCAGTATTTT.